This T cell receptor beta chain was obtained from a study of Graves' ophthalmopathy and Graves' hyperthyroidism. Study background: Hyperthyroidism qualified as stable when ophthalmopathy did not develop within 18 months of follow-up.

Study observations and caveats: Ophthalmopathy versus stable hyperthyroidism: 13-signature model gave about 87% sensitivity, approximately 80% specificity. Forecasting of ophthalmopathy progression by the model achieved about 71% sensitivity and around 72% specificity.

Lactation, pregnancy, uncontrolled infections and other autoimmune diseases were all grounds for excluding patients. This clonotype was counted many times. Its specificity is not known. Amplifying from RNA transcripts, the study obtained TCR beta CDR3 regions. HTBI-primed first-round RT-PCR preceded second-round multiplex PCR. TCRdb analysed the multiplex PCR reads with MiXCR anew, one entry per CDR3 protein. Found here are about 1.2 million distinct CDR3 sequences, 35% to 40% of them singletons; the top ten hold 11%. The CDR3 totals 15 residues. Germline V gene sequence: CDR1 ENHRY, CDR2 SYGVKD. V trimming: 4 bases; J trimming: 4 bases; junction bases outside the gene matches: 4.

The clonotype originates from an adult man with Graves' hyperthyroidism. V and J are TRBV10-3 and TRBJ2-7; 13 nucleotides agree with TRBD2. The sample consisted of peripheral blood or thyroid tissue (not recorded which). In DNA form, the CDR3 reads TGTGCCATCAGTGGCGGGACTAGCGGGATTTACGAGCAGTACTTC. Encoded protein: CAISGGTSGIYEQYF.